One T cell receptor beta chain is described in this entry. This sample was taken from a study of blood T cell repertoires in COVID-19. Method: immunoSEQ multiplex PCR; TCRdb's copy keeps in-frame clones and lacks some. Of nearly 300,000 clones listed, around 88% are singletons. The CDR3 is 14 amino acids. Trimming stripped 7 bases from V and 3 bases from J, with 13 bases between. The germline V gene encodes CDR1 SNHLY and CDR2 FYNNEI. Material: peripheral blood. This TCR was recovered from a woman aged 25 to 39 who had recovered from COVID-19. This chain links TRBV2 with TRBJ1-5; the D is unclear. The CDR3 DNA reads TGTGCCAGCAACCCCACAGCAAACAATCAGCCCCAGCATTTT. Protein sequence: CASNPTANNQPQHF.